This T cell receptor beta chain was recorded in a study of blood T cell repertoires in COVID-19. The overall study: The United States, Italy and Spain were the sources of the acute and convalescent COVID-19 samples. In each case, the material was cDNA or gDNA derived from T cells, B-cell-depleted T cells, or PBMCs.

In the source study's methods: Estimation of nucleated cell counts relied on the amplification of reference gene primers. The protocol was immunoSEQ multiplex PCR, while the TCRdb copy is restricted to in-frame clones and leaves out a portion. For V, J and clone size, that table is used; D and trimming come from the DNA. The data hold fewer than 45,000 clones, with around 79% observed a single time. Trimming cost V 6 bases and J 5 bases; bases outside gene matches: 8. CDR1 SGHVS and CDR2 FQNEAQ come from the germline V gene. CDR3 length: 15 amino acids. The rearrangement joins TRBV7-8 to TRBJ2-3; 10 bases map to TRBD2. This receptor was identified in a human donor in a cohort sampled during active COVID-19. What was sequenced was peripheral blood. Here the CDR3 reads CASRSSGRDGDTQYF. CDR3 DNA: TGTGCCAGCAGATCAAGCGGGAGGGATGGAGATACGCAGTATTTT.